This T cell receptor (beta chain) was identified in a study of blood T cell repertoires in COVID-19. Methods used by the authors: Reference gene primers were amplified, and this amplification served to estimate nucleated cell counts. Sequenced by immunoSEQ multiplex PCR; TCRdb stores in-frame clones only, minus some. That table gives V, J and clone size, and the DNA gave D and trimming. Among approximately 27,000 clones listed, about 90% were seen once. V lost 5 bases and J lost 4; bases outside the gene matches: 5. The CDR3 is 14 amino acids. Germline assignment: CDR1 LGHDT and CDR2 YNNKEL (reference sequence).

The chain combines TRBV3-1 (or the pseudogene TRBV3-2) with TRBJ1-3; 7 bases map to TRBD1. Sequenced: peripheral blood. The clonotype was recovered from a man between 65 and 85 years old with acute or convalescent COVID-19. Here the CDR3 reads CASSRQGSGNTIYF. CDR3 bases: TGTGCCAGCAGCAGACAGGGATCCGGAAACACCATATATTTT.